The 3 T cell receptor beta chains below all came from one sample that was sequenced in a study of radiotherapy plus CTLA-4 blockade in lung cancer. Using immunoSEQ multiplex PCR, the repertoire was profiled, and TCRdb retains in-frame clones only, with some absent. Here the sample spans 80,000 to 100,000 clones, around nine tenths being singletons. The sample here was peripheral blood, taken from a patient treated with radiotherapy plus ipilimumab. Every receptor here comes from a human donor with non-small cell lung cancer that progressed on radiotherapy plus ipilimumab.

The V and J genes are TRBV18 and TRBJ1-2; 11 bases fit TRBD1. V was pared by 0 bases and J by 11 bases, with 5 bases of the junction left unmatched. The CDR3 runs 14 residues. Germline CDR1 and CDR2: KGHSH and LQKENI. This chain's CDR3 is CASSPPGTGGRYTF. In DNA form, the CDR3 reads TGTGCCAGCTCACCACCCGGGACAGGGGGTCGGTACACCTTC.

The chain has TRBV9 and TRBJ2-1, with D possibly matching TRBD2 (7 bases). The CDR3 spans 19 residues. Germline V gives CDR1 SGDLS, CDR2 YYNGEE. V was trimmed by 1 base and J by 4 bases, leaving 24 bases between them. CDR3 DNA: TGTGCCAGCAGCGTAACAGCCCCCCTTGGGGGGGCGGGTTACAATGAGCAGTTCTTC. Encoded protein: CASSVTAPLGGAGYNEQFF.

The chain employs TRBV14 and TRBJ2-3; D is ambiguous. The germline V and J ends were trimmed by 4 bases and 0 bases, with 14 bases remaining between them. The CDR3 runs 16 residues. Looked up from germline, CDR1 is SGHDN and CDR2 is FVKESK. CDR3 sequence (DNA): TGTGCCAGCAGCCGGGCTCTACGCTCCAGCACAGATACGCAGTATTTT. Translating gives CASSRALRSSTDTQYF.